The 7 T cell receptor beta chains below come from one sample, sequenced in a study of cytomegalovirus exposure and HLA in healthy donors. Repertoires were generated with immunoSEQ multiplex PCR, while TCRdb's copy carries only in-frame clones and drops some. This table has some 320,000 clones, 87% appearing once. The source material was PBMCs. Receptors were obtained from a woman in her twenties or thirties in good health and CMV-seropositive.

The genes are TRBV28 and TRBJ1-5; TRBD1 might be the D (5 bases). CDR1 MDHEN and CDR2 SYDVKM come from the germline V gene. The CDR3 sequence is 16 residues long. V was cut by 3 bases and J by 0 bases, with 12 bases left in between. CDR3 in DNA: TGTGCCAGCAGTTTCCTACAGGTCCATAGCAATCAGCCCCAGCATTTT. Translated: CASSFLQVHSNQPQHF.

In nucleotides, the CDR3 is TGTGCCAGCAGAAACCGGACGAATCAGCCCCAGCATTTT. The encoded protein is CASRNRTNQPQHF. V and J are TRBV7-6 and TRBJ1-5, with D hard to call. V was shortened by 6 bases and J by 4 bases, with 10 bases between the two germline ends. This CDR3 region has 13 residues. The germline gives CDR1 SGHVS, CDR2 FNYEAQ.

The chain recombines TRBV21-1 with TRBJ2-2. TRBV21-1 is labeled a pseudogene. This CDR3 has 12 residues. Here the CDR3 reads CASSKGADTSFF. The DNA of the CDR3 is TGTGCCAGCAGCAAAGGAGCGGACACTTCTTTTTTT.

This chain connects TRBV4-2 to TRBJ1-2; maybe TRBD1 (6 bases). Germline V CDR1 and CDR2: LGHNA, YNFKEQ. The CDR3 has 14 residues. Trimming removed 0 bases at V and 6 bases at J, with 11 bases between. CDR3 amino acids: CASSQERGGHGYTF. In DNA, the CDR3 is TGTGCCAGCAGCCAAGAGAGGGGGGGGCATGGCTACACCTTC.

CDR3 residues: CATSPYRGRSGEQYF. Here the CDR3 DNA reads TGTGCCACCTCTCCTTACAGGGGAAGATCGGGCGAGCAGTACTTC. The chain has TRBV19 and TRBJ2-7; 7 nucleotides agree with TRBD1. This CDR3 spans 15 amino acids. Germline V CDR1 and CDR2: LNHDA, SQIVND (reference sequence). V lost 10 bases and J lost 6; bases outside the gene matches: 18.

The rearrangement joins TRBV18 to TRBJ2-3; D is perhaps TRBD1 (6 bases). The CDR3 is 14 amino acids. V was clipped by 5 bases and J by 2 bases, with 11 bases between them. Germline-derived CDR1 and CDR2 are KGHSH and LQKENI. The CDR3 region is CASSRQDFTDTQYF. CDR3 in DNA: TGTGCCAGCTCAAGACAGGACTTCACAGATACGCAGTATTTT.

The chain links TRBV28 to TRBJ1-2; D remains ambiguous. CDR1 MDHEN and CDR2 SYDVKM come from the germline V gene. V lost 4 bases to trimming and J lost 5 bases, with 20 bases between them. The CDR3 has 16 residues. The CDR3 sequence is CASSSPGGDPKYGYTF. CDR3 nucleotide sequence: TGTGCCAGCAGTTCCCCGGGAGGCGACCCAAAGTATGGCTACACCTTC.